This passage covers 13 T cell receptor beta chains from one sample sequenced in a study of OX40 agonist ivuxolimab in advanced cancers. Libraries were prepared through the immunoSEQ multiplex PCR assay. Here the immuneACCESS table is served through TCRdb, limited to in-frame sequences with V and J called. Missing clones are a known gap in these copies; in checked studies unresolved V genes cover under half, and the rest lacks a known reason. Here the sample has around 53,000 clones; less than 85% occur a single time. The ten largest clonotypes hold around 20% of the sample. This specimen consisted of CD4+ or CD8+ T cells sorted from blood, obtained in a trial of the OX40 agonist ivuxolimab. All receptors come from an adult with an advanced solid tumor such as melanoma, head and neck, liver or kidney cancer.

The rearrangement links TRBV7-6 to TRBJ2-7, with 8 bases identical to TRBD1. J was trimmed by 6 bases and V by 2 bases; bases with no gene match: 6. There are 14 residues in the CDR3. The germline V gene has CDR1 SGHVS and CDR2 FNYEAQ. The CDR3 nucleotides are TGTGCCAGCAGCTTATCGTCAGGGGGCGGCGAGCAGTACGTC. Protein: CASSLSSGGGEQYV.

V is TRBV15 and J is TRBJ1-6; tentative D call: TRBD1 (6 bases). V lost 3 bases, J lost 1 base, and 10 bases lay in between. This CDR3 has 16 residues. CDR1 is LNHNV, CDR2 YYDKDF, per germline (reference sequence). DNA for the CDR3: TGTGCCACCAGCAGTATGGACAGTTCCTATAATTCACCCCTCCACTTT. Its translation: CATSSMDSSYNSPLHF. Drawing the rest from reference TRBV15 and TRBJ1-6, the complete variable domain is DAMVIQNPRYQVTQFGKPVTLSCSQTLNHNVMYWYQQKSSQAPKLLFHYYDKDFNNEADTPDNFQSRRPNTSFCFLDIRSPGLGDTAMYLCATSSMDSSYNSPLHFGNGTRLTVT.

This clone was counted once. This chain links TRBV4-2 with TRBJ2-3; 7 nucleotides align to TRBD1. The CDR3 spans 15 residues. V dropped 4 bases and J dropped 4; count of bases not matched to a gene: 8. CDR1 and CDR2 from the germline V gene are LGHNA and YNFKEQ. Here the CDR3 DNA reads TGTGCCAGCAGCCCATCGCGACAGGGAGCAGATACGCAGTATTTT. Translation: CASSPSRQGADTQYF.

This clone was recorded once. Distinct nucleotide sequences in the sample also encode this CDR3. V gene TRBV7-9 combines with J gene TRBJ2-2; 12 bases fit TRBD2. The CDR3 is 17 amino acids. CDR1 SEHNR and CDR2 FQNEAQ come from the germline V gene (reference sequence). The junction had 0 bases not matched to a gene; V was cut back by 1 base and J by 0 bases. The chain's CDR3 is CASSLGLAGANTGELFF. CDR3 in DNA: TGTGCCAGCAGCTTAGGACTAGCGGGAGCGAACACCGGGGAGCTGTTTTTT.

The chain combines TRBV25-1 with TRBJ1-5, with D unresolved. From germline, CDR1 is MGHDK and CDR2 SYGVNS. This CDR3 is 15 amino acids long. V dropped 3 bases and J dropped 2 bases, with 11 bases sitting between them. The CDR3 spells CASSEGEYGNQPQHF. CDR3 sequence (DNA): TGTGCCAGCAGTGAGGGAGAGTACGGCAATCAGCCCCAGCATTTT.

This chain links TRBV5-5 with TRBJ2-7; 7 positions agree with TRBD2. The germline V gene encodes CDR1 SGHKS and CDR2 YYEKEE (reference sequence). The length of the CDR3 is 16 residues. Trimming removed 4 bases from V and 2 bases from J; junction bases left unmatched: 12. CDR3 amino acids: CASSPMITSGAYEQYV. Written as DNA, the CDR3 is TGTGCCAGCAGCCCGATGATTACGAGCGGGGCCTACGAGCAGTACGTC.

The genes are TRBV27 and TRBJ1-2; a possible D gene is TRBD1 (5 bases). Germline-derived CDR1 and CDR2 are MNHEY and SMNVEV (reference sequence). This CDR3 region has 19 residues. With 1 base removed from V and 6 bases from J, the gap between germline ends came to 27 bases. DNA for the CDR3: TGTGCCAGCAGTTTATATAGCCGACCGGCCGGGGCAGACCCAGATGGCTACACCTTC. Protein product: CASSLYSRPAGADPDGYTF.

This chain uses TRBV7-6 with TRBJ2-7; no definite D call. Trimming shortened V by 1 base and J by 1 base, and 11 bases separated the two germline ends. The CDR3 length is 15 residues. CDR1 and CDR2 from the germline V gene are SGHVS and FNYEAQ. This CDR3 is CASSLEGQASYEQYF. As DNA, the CDR3 is TGTGCCAGCAGCTTAGAAGGGCAGGCTTCCTACGAGCAGTACTTC.

The chain carries TRBV4-3 and TRBJ1-2; TRBD1 is a possible D gene (5 bases). The germline V gene encodes CDR1 LGHNA and CDR2 YSLEER. The V and J ends lost 0 bases and 3 bases respectively, with 14 bases between them. CDR3 length: 16 residues. The CDR3 loop is CASSQDRDGTDYGYTF. As DNA, the CDR3 is TGCGCCAGCAGCCAAGATCGGGATGGGACCGACTATGGCTACACCTTC.

The gene calls are TRBV2 and TRBJ2-5, with D maybe TRBD2 (6 bases). CDR3 size: 12 residues. Per germline, CDR1 SNHLY and CDR2 FYNNEI. Trimming left V 8 bases short and J 2 bases short, with 9 bases between. The CDR3: CASGLAQETQYF. The CDR3 coding sequence is TGTGCCAGCGGGCTAGCGCAAGAGACCCAGTACTTC.

The J gene is TRBJ1-1, the V gene TRBV5-1, with a possible D match to TRBD1 (5 bases). Trimming removed 5 bases from V and 1 base from J, with 12 bases in between. There are 14 residues in the CDR3. Germline values: CDR1 SGHRS, CDR2 YFSETQ. CDR3 amino acids: CASREPRENTEAFF. As DNA, the CDR3 is TGCGCCAGCAGGGAACCCAGGGAGAACACTGAAGCTTTCTTT. Full variable domain (rest looked up from reference TRBV5-1 and TRBJ1-1): KAGVTQTPRYLIKTRGQQVTLSCSPISGHRSVSWYQQTPGQGLQFLFEYFSETQRNKGNFPGRFSGRQFSNSRSEMNVSTLELGDSALYLCASREPRENTEAFFGQGTRLTVV.

The chain is built from TRBV7-2 and TRBJ2-5, with TRBD1 as a possible D gene (6 bases). The CDR3 has 14 amino acids. Trimming pared 5 bases from V and 1 base from J, leaving 11 bases between. The germline gives CDR1 SGHTA, CDR2 FQGNSA. The CDR3 sequence: CASSRDTPQETQYF. For the CDR3, the DNA is TGTGCCAGCAGCCGGGACACGCCCCAAGAGACCCAGTACTTC.

V usage is TRBV9 and J usage is TRBJ2-1; D is possibly TRBD2 (5 bases). V gave up 2 bases and J gave up 0 bases, with 12 bases separating them. CDR3 length: 16 amino acids. Germline CDR1 is SGDLS and CDR2 is YYNGEE. CDR3: CASSVWGVGSYNEQFF. In nucleotides, the CDR3 is TGTGCCAGCAGCGTTTGGGGAGTCGGCTCCTACAATGAGCAGTTCTTC.